This T cell receptor beta chain came from a study of Ad26.COV2.S vaccination and SARS-CoV-2 variants. General observations from the study: Spike-specific CD8+ and CD4+ T cell responses reportedly showed substantial breadth after vaccination.

Sequencing used immunoSEQ multiplex PCR; TCRdb keeps in-frame clones, though not all of them. The table has about 460,000 clones, roughly nine tenths seen once. Treatment given: some 20 received Ad26.COV2.S at low or high dose, single or two shots; roughly five received placebo; per-sample allocation not given. At day 63 after the first vaccine or placebo injection, samples were drawn. Immunization relied on an Ad26 vector, which expressed Wuhan-strain SARS-CoV-2 spike. This clone was picked up one time. The antigen is undetermined. Sample: peripheral blood, taken in a trial of Ad26.COV2.S vaccine versus placebo. This TCR came from a person between 18 and 60 years old who received the Ad26.COV2.S COVID-19 vaccine or a placebo.

The chain's CDR3 is CASSLSSYNSPLHF. The CDR3 DNA reads TGTGCCAGCAGTCTTAGCTCCTATAATTCACCCCTCCACTTT. This chain joins TRBV7-2 and TRBJ1-6, with unresolved D. Per germline, CDR1 SGHTA and CDR2 FQGNSA. Trimming left V 6 bases short and J 0 bases short, with 6 bases between. The CDR3 covers 14 residues.